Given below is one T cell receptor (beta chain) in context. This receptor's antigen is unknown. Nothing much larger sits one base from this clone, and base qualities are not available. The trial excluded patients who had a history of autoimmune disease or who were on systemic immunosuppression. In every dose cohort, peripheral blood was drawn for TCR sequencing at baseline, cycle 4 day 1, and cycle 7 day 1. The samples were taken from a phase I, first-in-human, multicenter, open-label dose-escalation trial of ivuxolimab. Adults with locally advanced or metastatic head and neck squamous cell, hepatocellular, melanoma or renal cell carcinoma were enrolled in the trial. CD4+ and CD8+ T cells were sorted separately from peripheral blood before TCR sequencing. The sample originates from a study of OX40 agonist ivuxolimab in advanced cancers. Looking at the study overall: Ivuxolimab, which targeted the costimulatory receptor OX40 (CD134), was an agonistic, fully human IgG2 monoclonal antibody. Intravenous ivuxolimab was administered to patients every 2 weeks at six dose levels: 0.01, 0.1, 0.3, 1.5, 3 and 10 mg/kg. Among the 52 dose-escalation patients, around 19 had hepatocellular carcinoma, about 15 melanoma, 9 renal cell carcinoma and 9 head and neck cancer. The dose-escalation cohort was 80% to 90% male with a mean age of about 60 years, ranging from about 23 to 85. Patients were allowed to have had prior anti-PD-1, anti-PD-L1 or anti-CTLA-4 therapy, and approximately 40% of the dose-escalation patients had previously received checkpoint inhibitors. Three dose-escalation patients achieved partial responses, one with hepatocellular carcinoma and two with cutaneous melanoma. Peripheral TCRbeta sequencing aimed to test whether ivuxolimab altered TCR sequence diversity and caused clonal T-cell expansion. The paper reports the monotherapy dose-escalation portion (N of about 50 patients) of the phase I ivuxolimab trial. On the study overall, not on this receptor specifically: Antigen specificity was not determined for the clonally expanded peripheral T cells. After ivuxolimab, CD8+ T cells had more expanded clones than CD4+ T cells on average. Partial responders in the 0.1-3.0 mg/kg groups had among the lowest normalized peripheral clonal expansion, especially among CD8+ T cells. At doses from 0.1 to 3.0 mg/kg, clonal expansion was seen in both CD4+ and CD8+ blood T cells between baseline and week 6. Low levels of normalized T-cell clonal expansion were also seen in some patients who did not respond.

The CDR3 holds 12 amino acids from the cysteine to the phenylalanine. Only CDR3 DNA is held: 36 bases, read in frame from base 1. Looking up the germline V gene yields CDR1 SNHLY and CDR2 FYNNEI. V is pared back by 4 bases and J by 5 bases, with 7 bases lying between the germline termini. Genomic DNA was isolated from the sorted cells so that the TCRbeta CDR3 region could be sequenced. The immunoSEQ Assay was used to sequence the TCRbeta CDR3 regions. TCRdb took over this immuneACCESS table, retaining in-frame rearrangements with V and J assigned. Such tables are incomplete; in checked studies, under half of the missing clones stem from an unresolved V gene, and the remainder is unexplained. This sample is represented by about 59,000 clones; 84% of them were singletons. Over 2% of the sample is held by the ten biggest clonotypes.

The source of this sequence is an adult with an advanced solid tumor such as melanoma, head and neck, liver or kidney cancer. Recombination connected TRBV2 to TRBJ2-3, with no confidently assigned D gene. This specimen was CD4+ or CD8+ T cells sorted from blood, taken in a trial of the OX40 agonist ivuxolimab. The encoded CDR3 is CASSGLGDTQYF. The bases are TGTGCCAGCAGTGGTTTGGGAGATACGCAGTATTTT.